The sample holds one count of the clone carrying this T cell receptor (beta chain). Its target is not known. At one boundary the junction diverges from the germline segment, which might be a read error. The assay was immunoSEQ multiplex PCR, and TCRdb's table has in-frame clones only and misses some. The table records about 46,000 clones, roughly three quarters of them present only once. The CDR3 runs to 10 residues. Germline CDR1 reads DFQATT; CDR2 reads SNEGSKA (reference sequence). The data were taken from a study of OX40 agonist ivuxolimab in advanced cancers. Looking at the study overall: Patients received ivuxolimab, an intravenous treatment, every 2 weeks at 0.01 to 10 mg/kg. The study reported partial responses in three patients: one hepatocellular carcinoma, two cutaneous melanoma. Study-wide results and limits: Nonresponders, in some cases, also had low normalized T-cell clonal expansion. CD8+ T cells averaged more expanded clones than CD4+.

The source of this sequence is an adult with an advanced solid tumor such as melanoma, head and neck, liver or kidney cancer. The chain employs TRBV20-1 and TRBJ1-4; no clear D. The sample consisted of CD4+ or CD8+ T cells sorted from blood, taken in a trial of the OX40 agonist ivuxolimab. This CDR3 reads CSARDLHGVF. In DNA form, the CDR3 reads TGCAGTGCTAGAGATTTACATGGGGTTTTT.